The next 26 T cell receptor beta chains were all read from a single sample in a study of shared clonotypes between healthy human individuals. Assay used: immunoSEQ multiplex PCR; TCRdb lists only in-frame clones, some missing. The data contain hundreds of thousands of clones, about 97% of them seen just once; the ten biggest clones take up approximately 0.057%. Sequences were obtained from naive CD4+ T cells sorted from blood. Subset described: CD45RA+ positively selected. Receptor source: a woman aged 25 to 39 in good health.

This chain joins TRBV6-1 and TRBJ1-1; D is perhaps TRBD1 (6 bases). Germline V gene sequence: CDR1 MNHNS, CDR2 SASEGT. This CDR3 comprises 15 residues. The V end lost 7 bases, the J end lost 1 base, and 16 bases lay between the germline ends. CDR3 in amino acids: CASTGPGTPNTEAFF. The DNA for the CDR3 is TGTGCCAGCACGGGCCCCGGGACACCGAACACTGAAGCTTTCTTT.

V and J are TRBV2 and TRBJ2-1, with 9 bases that match TRBD1. With 3 bases clipped from V and 1 base from J, the junction kept 10 bases outside the gene matches. This CDR3 has 18 amino acids. Germline V gene data show CDR1 as SNHLY and CDR2 as FYNNEI. CDR3 DNA sequence: TGTGCCAGCAGTGACCGGGACAGGGATTTTATTTCCTACAATGAGCAGTTCTTC. This codes for CASSDRDRDFISYNEQFF.

The rearrangement joins TRBV7-9 to TRBJ2-2, with D unclear. The germline V and J ends were trimmed by 5 bases and 6 bases, with 7 bases remaining between them. This CDR3 region has 12 residues. CDR1 SEHNR and CDR2 FQNEAQ come from the germline V gene (reference sequence). CDR3 nucleotide sequence: TGTGCCAGCAGCCCCGGTTCCGGGGAGCTGTTTTTT. Its protein is CASSPGSGELFF.

On this clone itself: The same CDR3 also results from other DNA sequences found in this sample. The V and J genes are TRBV6-5 and TRBJ2-7; possibly TRBD2 for D (6 bases). Germline CDR1 is MNHEY and CDR2 is SVGAGI. The CDR3 runs 14 residues. Trimming left V 0 bases short and J 0 bases short, with 6 bases between. CDR3 sequence (DNA): TGTGCCAGCAGTTACTCCGGGAGCTCCTACGAGCAGTACTTC. Protein: CASSYSGSSYEQYF.

The chain combines TRBV28 with TRBJ1-3; weak D call: TRBD1 (5 bases). Trimming removed 5 bases at V and 2 bases at J, with 13 bases between. This CDR3 region has 15 residues. Germline V lookup: CDR1 MDHEN, CDR2 SYDVKM. CDR3: CASSLTGTAGNTIYF. The CDR3, as DNA: TGTGCCAGCAGTCTGACCGGGACGGCTGGAAACACCATATATTTT.

Comment on this clone: This specimen includes other DNA sequences encoding the same CDR3. This sequence joins TRBV5-1 and TRBJ2-6; D uncertain. V lost 3 bases and J lost 0, with 4 bases in between. The CDR3 consists of 14 residues. Germline V gene data show CDR1 as SGHRS and CDR2 as YFSETQ. CDR3 nucleotide sequence: TGCGCCAGCAGCTCCTCCTCTGGGGCCAACGTCCTGACTTTC. It translates to CASSSSSGANVLTF.

A single count supports this clone. The chain recombines TRBV5-1 with TRBJ2-5, with TRBD2 as a possible D gene (5 bases). Germline loops: CDR1 SGHRS, CDR2 YFSETQ. This CDR3 region has 14 residues. V lost 0 bases to trimming and J lost 4 bases, with 10 bases between them. The CDR3 reads CASSLAVGGETQYF. In DNA form, the CDR3 reads TGCGCCAGCAGCTTGGCCGTTGGAGGAGAGACCCAGTACTTC.

This chain joins TRBV18 and TRBJ2-7; 8 bases are a match to TRBD1. The ends lost 3 bases at V and 3 bases at J; junction bases unmatched: 4. This CDR3 is built from 14 residues. Germline V CDR1 and CDR2: KGHSH, LQKENI. The CDR3, as DNA: TGTGCCAGCTCACCCCGACAGGGGAGCTACGAGCAGTACTTC. Translated, it gives CASSPRQGSYEQYF. Using reference TRBV18 and TRBJ2-7 for the parts outside the CDR3, the full variable domain is NAGVMQNPRHLVRRRGQEARLRCSPMKGHSHVYWYRQLPEEGLKFMVYLQKENIIDESGMPKERFSAEFPKEGPSILRIQQVVRGDSAAYFCASSPRQGSYEQYFGPGTRLTVT.

V gene TRBV2 combines with J gene TRBJ1-5; the D gene is possibly TRBD1 (6 bases). This CDR3 is built from 18 residues. The germline gives CDR1 SNHLY, CDR2 FYNNEI. Trimming took 4 bases from V and 1 from J, leaving 20 bases between them. CDR3 sequence reads: CASSGRVSGALSNQPQHF. The CDR3 DNA follows: TGTGCCAGCAGTGGAAGGGTTTCAGGGGCGTTGAGCAATCAGCCCCAGCATTTT.

The rearrangement joins TRBV25-1 to TRBJ2-1; perhaps D is TRBD1 or TRBD2 (5 bases each). V lost 6 bases and J 7 bases, leaving 16 bases between the germline ends. The germline V gene has CDR1 MGHDK and CDR2 SYGVNS. This CDR3 contains 14 residues. The CDR3 spells CASSPKGRRNEQFF. The CDR3 coding sequence is TGTGCCAGCAGCCCCAAGGGACGGAGGAATGAGCAGTTCTTC.

V usage is TRBV28 and J usage is TRBJ2-7; D perhaps matches TRBD1 (5 bases). Germline V gene lookup returns CDR1 MDHEN and CDR2 SYDVKM. There are 14 residues in the CDR3. The V end was cut by 4 bases, the J end by 2 bases, with 12 bases between. CDR3 DNA sequence: TGTGCCAGCAGTTCCCATGGACATGCCTACGAGCAGTACTTC. Protein: CASSSHGHAYEQYF.

The chain uses TRBV4-1 and TRBJ1-4; D is unclear. Per germline, CDR1 MGHRA and CDR2 YSYEKL. Trimming removed 2 bases from V and 5 bases from J, with 12 bases in between. The length of the CDR3 is 15 residues. The CDR3 region has the DNA TGCGCCAGCAGCCAACCGGCCGGGCGGAATGAAAAACTGTTTTTT. Amino acids: CASSQPAGRNEKLFF.

The V gene is TRBV28, the J gene TRBJ1-5; a weak D match, TRBD1 (5 bases). Germline V CDR1 and CDR2: MDHEN, SYDVKM. This CDR3 has 14 amino acids. V lost 5 bases and J lost 8, with 16 bases in between. The CDR3 DNA reads as TGTGCCAGCAGTACCGGTGTAGGGGAGAAGCCCCAGCATTTT. The encoded protein is CASSTGVGEKPQHF.

The genes are TRBV10-1 and TRBJ1-1, with a weak D call TRBD1 (5 bases). The V and J ends lost 4 bases and 1 base respectively, with 13 bases between them. In germline, CDR1 is WNHNN, CDR2 SYGVQD (reference sequence). The CDR3 runs to 15 residues. CDR3 in DNA: TGCGCCAGCAGTGGAGGATCGAGGGGGAACACTGAAGCTTTCTTT. It encodes CASSGGSRGNTEAFF.

CDR3 region: CASSLPATRLGNEQFF. The CDR3 DNA follows: TGCGCCAGCAGCTTGCCCGCCACCCGACTTGGGAATGAGCAGTTCTTC. The V and J genes are TRBV5-1 and TRBJ2-1; D is uncertain. There are 16 residues in the CDR3. Germline assignment: CDR1 SGHRS and CDR2 YFSETQ. V shed 1 base and J shed 7 bases, with 18 bases lying between them.

This chain uses TRBV18 with TRBJ1-2; unclear D gene. In germline, CDR1 is KGHSH, CDR2 LQKENI. Trimming pared 0 bases from V and 2 bases from J, leaving 7 bases between. The CDR3 covers 14 residues. The CDR3 coding sequence is TGTGCCAGCTCACCACCCCTGACAAACTATGGCTACACCTTC. This translates into CASSPPLTNYGYTF.

The rearrangement joins TRBV11-2 to TRBJ2-4, with D perhaps TRBD1 (6 bases). Germline loops: CDR1 SGHAT, CDR2 FQNNGV. V lost 5 bases to trimming and J lost 0 bases, with 11 bases between them. The CDR3 extends over 15 amino acids. CDR3 sequence: CASSTGQLAKNIQYF. The CDR3 DNA reads TGTGCCAGCAGCACTGGACAGCTAGCCAAAAACATTCAGTACTTC.

The rearrangement uses TRBV27 and TRBJ2-2; perhaps TRBD1 as D (5 bases). The germline V gene encodes CDR1 MNHEY and CDR2 SMNVEV (reference sequence). V dropped 1 base and J dropped 0 bases, with 9 bases sitting between them. The CDR3 spans 16 residues. This CDR3 is CASSLFGAPNTGELFF. The CDR3 region has the DNA TGTGCCAGCAGTTTATTTGGGGCGCCGAACACCGGGGAGCTGTTTTTT.

The rearrangement joins TRBV5-1 to TRBJ2-1, with D perhaps matching TRBD2 (6 bases). The CDR3 sequence is 16 residues long. Germline CDR1 SGHRS, CDR2 YFSETQ. V lost 9 bases to trimming and J lost 0 bases, with 19 bases between them. DNA of the CDR3: TGCGCCACCAGACTGTATGCGGGGAGCTCCTACAATGAGCAGTTCTTC. This codes for CATRLYAGSSYNEQFF.

This chain uses TRBV5-1 with TRBJ2-1; 7 nucleotides match TRBD2. This CDR3 comprises 15 residues. CDR1 is SGHRS, CDR2 YFSETQ, per germline. Trimming removed 4 bases from V and 6 bases from J; junction bases left unmatched: 10. The CDR3 protein is CASSVGGLVPNEQFF. Here the CDR3 DNA reads TGCGCCAGCAGCGTCGGGGGGTTAGTCCCCAATGAGCAGTTCTTC.

As regards this clone: This sample also contains other DNA sequences that code for the same CDR3. V usage is TRBV6-5 and J usage is TRBJ1-1; maybe TRBD1 (5 bases). The V end was cut by 0 bases, the J end by 0 bases, with 8 bases between. The CDR3 length is 15 residues. Germline V gives CDR1 MNHEY, CDR2 SVGAGI. The CDR3 is CASSYSRGMNTEAFF. CDR3 bases: TGTGCCAGCAGTTACTCGAGGGGCATGAACACTGAAGCTTTCTTT.

The V gene is TRBV28, the J gene TRBJ2-3; D might be TRBD1 or TRBD2, each matching 5 bases. The CDR3 runs 16 residues. Trimming took off 11 bases at V and 0 bases at J, with 21 bases between the two ends. Germline V CDR1 and CDR2: MDHEN, SYDVKM. In DNA form, the CDR3 reads TGTGCCTGGCCCATCGGGACCCTTGCTAGCACAGATACGCAGTATTTT. Translation: CAWPIGTLASTDTQYF.

The rearrangement links TRBV19 to TRBJ1-5; 10 nucleotides line up with TRBD1. The CDR3 covers 16 residues. Germline trimming cut 0 bases from V and 5 bases from J; bases unmatched to any gene: 4. Looked up from germline, CDR1 is LNHDA and CDR2 is SQIVND (reference sequence). CDR3: CASSIDGTGAYQPQHF. DNA of the CDR3: TGTGCCAGTAGTATAGATGGGACAGGGGCTTATCAGCCCCAGCATTTT.

A single count supports this clone. The chain is built from TRBV10-3 and TRBJ1-5, with TRBD1 matching 8 bases. The germline V gene has CDR1 ENHRY and CDR2 SYGVKD. The CDR3 length is 14 residues. J lost 4 bases, V lost 4 bases, and 3 bases had no gene match. This CDR3 reads CAISVDRGNQPQHF. In DNA form, the CDR3 reads TGTGCCATCAGTGTTGACAGGGGTAATCAGCCCCAGCATTTT.

On this clone: Within the sample, other DNA sequences also encode this same CDR3. The rearrangement links TRBV9 to TRBJ2-1, with D possibly being TRBD2 (5 bases). This CDR3 region has 14 residues. CDR1 is SGDLS, CDR2 YYNGEE, per germline. Between the trimmed V and J ends, which lost 4 bases and 4 bases, there was a span of 12 bases. This CDR3 is CASSPRLTYNEQFF. The CDR3 coding sequence is TGTGCCAGCAGCCCCAGACTAACTTACAATGAGCAGTTCTTC. The full variable domain, completed using reference TRBV9 and TRBJ2-1, is DSGVTQTPKHLITATGQRVTLRCSPRSGDLSVYWYQQSLDQGLQFLIQYYNGEERAKGNILERFSAQQFPDLHSELNLSSLELGDSALYFCASSPRLTYNEQFFGPGTRLTVL.

The V call is TRBV27, the J call TRBJ2-5; D may be TRBD2 (6 bases). The CDR3 runs to 18 residues. V was shortened by 1 base and J by 2 bases, with 20 bases between the two germline ends. The germline V gene encodes CDR1 MNHEY and CDR2 SMNVEV (reference sequence). CDR3 DNA sequence: TGTGCCAGCAGTTTATTTAGATTGGAGGGATTGCCACAAGAGACCCAGTACTTC. As protein: CASSLFRLEGLPQETQYF.